This TCR beta chain was identified during a study of T-cell memory formation after mild COVID-19. As for the study in general: Each donor largely had its own TCR clusters.

CDR3 size: 14 residues. V shed 3 bases, J shed 7 bases, and the junction held 9 bases outside the gene matches. Per germline, CDR1 DFQATT and CDR2 SNEGSKA (reference sequence). TCRdb re-called the 5' RACE reads through MiXCR, storing one row per CDR3 protein. The repertoire consists of roughly 580,000 distinct CDR3 sequences, with under 20% occurring once and the leading ten covering around 12%. The chain has TRBV20-1 and TRBJ2-7; 10 nucleotides align to TRBD2. The sequence was collected from an adult woman who had mild COVID-19 (a few samples of this study predate the infection). Cell type and time point are not known. The sequenced material came from PBMCs or a T cell subset sorted from them (not recorded which). The CDR3 spells CSASLAGDRTEQYF. CDR3 nucleotide sequence: TGCAGTGCTAGTCTAGCGGGGGACCGTACGGAGCAGTACTTC.